The 19 T cell receptor beta chains listed next were all sequenced from one sample in a study of blood T cells in healthy people across ages. Alongside a J-beta primer mix, a sample-barcoded 5' primer served in a second PCR lasting roughly 6 to 11 cycles. MiXCR, run by TCRdb on the 5' RACE reads, gives a single entry per CDR3 protein. The repertoire includes about 640,000 distinct CDR3 sequences, under 30% of them detected once, and less than 20% sits in the top ten. Sequenced input: blood. These receptors came from an elderly woman in good health.

The rearrangement uses TRBV9 and TRBJ2-3; TRBD2 aligns across 13 bases. V lost 4 bases, J lost 3 bases, and 8 bases stayed unmatched. Germline lookup yields CDR1 SGDLS and CDR2 YYNGEE. This CDR3 has 17 residues. The CDR3 loop is CASSTTSGGASTDTQYF. Written as DNA, the CDR3 is TGTGCCAGCAGCACCACTAGCGGGGGGGCATCGACAGATACGCAGTATTTT.

This clonotype was detected only a few times. The chain combines TRBV6-6 with TRBJ2-5; D is perhaps TRBD1 (5 bases). The J call is doubtful: the DNA matches TRBJ2-7 better. The length of the CDR3 is 13 residues. Germline V gene sequence: CDR1 MNHNY, CDR2 SVGAGI (reference sequence). The CDR3 coding sequence is TGTGCCAGCAGTTATGCGGACACCTGCGAGCAGTACTTC. Translation: CASSYADTCEQYF.

With respect to this clonotype: A much bigger clone sits one base away, suggesting this may be a read error. This chain uses TRBV12-3 or TRBV12-4 with TRBJ1-1; possible D gene TRBD1, 5 bases. The length of the CDR3 is 14 residues. V gave up 8 bases and J gave up 6 bases, with 19 bases separating them. The chain's CDR3 is CASGPRGREPEAFF. CDR3 coding DNA: TGTGCCAGCGGCCCAAGGGGTAGGGAACCTGAAGCTTTCTTT.

This clonotype came up many times. The chain uses TRBV5-1 and TRBJ2-3; D may correspond to TRBD1 or TRBD2 (5 bases each). Trimming cost V 2 bases and J 1 base, with 11 bases left between them. The V gene's germline CDR1 is SGHRS and CDR2 YFSETQ. The CDR3 is 15 amino acids. The CDR3 coding sequence is TGCGCCAGCAGCTTATCGGGGCGCGGCACAGATACGCAGTATTTT. Amino acid sequence: CASSLSGRGTDTQYF.

This clonotype was seen a few times. The chain uses TRBV7-9 and TRBJ1-2; D call uncertain. The CDR3 has 15 residues. Between the trimmed V and J ends, which lost 1 base and 2 bases, there was a span of 11 bases. From germline, CDR1 is SEHNR and CDR2 FQNEAQ (reference sequence). The CDR3 spells CASSLEGGRNYGYTF. The CDR3 region has the DNA TGTGCCAGCAGCTTAGAGGGCGGGAGAAACTATGGCTACACCTTC.

This chain connects TRBV6-6 to TRBJ1-4; D may be TRBD1 (6 bases). The CDR3 consists of 15 residues. Germline CDR1 is MNHNY and CDR2 is SVGAGI (reference sequence). V lost 1 base and J 2 bases, leaving 8 bases between the germline ends. In DNA form, the CDR3 reads TGTGCCAGCAGTTACTGTACAGGGACTAATGAAAAACTGTTTTTT. This encodes CASSYCTGTNEKLFF.

There are many counts of this clonotype. The chain carries TRBV9 and TRBJ1-2; no firm D call. Deletions cut 0 bases from V and 3 bases from J, with 15 bases between. CDR3 length: 16 amino acids. The germline V gene encodes CDR1 SGDLS and CDR2 YYNGEE. This chain's CDR3 is CASSVGPGAGHYGYTF. In nucleotides, the CDR3 is TGTGCCAGCAGCGTAGGACCGGGTGCAGGTCACTATGGCTACACCTTC.

This chain links TRBV6-1 with TRBJ2-4; 7 bases map to TRBD1. The germline CDR1 and CDR2 sequences are MNHNS and SASEGT. The CDR3 consists of 14 residues. The J segment lost 6 bases and the V segment lost 3 bases, leaving 5 bases of the junction unmatched. CDR3: CASSDSTGPNIQYF. The CDR3, as DNA: TGTGCCAGCAGTGATTCGACAGGGCCAAACATTCAGTACTTC.

This chain uses TRBV3-1 with TRBJ1-4; unclear D gene. Per germline, CDR1 LGHDT and CDR2 YNNKEL (reference sequence). V dropped 7 bases and J dropped 8 bases, with 11 bases sitting between them. The CDR3 has 12 residues. The CDR3, as DNA: TGTGCCAGCATAGGCGGAGGCGAAAAACTGTTTTTT. Protein product: CASIGGGEKLFF.

The gene calls are TRBV12-3 or TRBV12-4 and TRBJ2-4; D not resolved. V was pared by 4 bases and J by 13 bases, with 23 bases between. The CDR3 has 15 amino acids. CDR3 in amino acids: CASSSIWETPEEQYF. DNA for the CDR3: TGTGCCAGCAGTTCCATCTGGGAAACCCCGGAAGAGCAGTACTTC.

This clonotype appeared a single time. A much more abundant neighbour one base away suggests this may be a read error. The rearrangement links TRBV7-3 to TRBJ1-1; unclear D gene. This CDR3 comprises 14 residues. Germline V gene sequence: CDR1 SGHTA, CDR2 FQGTGA. CDR3 protein: CAGSLNSLNTEAFF. The CDR3 bases are TGTGCCGGCAGCTTAAACAGCTTGAACACTGAAGCTTTCTTT.

This clonotype came up many times. The CDR3 DNA reads TGCGCCAGCGCCACAGGGAATGAGCAGTTCTTC. This translates into CASATGNEQFF. The chain links TRBV5-1 to TRBJ2-1; TRBD1 is a possible D gene (6 bases). Germline assignment: CDR1 SGHRS and CDR2 YFSETQ. The CDR3 length is 11 residues. Trimming left V 7 bases short and J 7 bases short, with 9 bases between.

This sequence joins TRBV12-3 or TRBV12-4 and TRBJ2-5; the D is unclear. The V end lost 0 bases, the J end lost 11 bases, and 19 bases lay between the germline ends. The CDR3 is 15 amino acids. The CDR3 sequence: CASSLAPGGRDEQYF. CDR3 in DNA: TGTGCCAGCAGTTTAGCCCCGGGCGGTAGGGATGAGCAGTACTTC.

This clonotype occurred many times. The chain couples TRBV6-4 to TRBJ2-7; 8 bases match TRBD1. Trimming took 2 bases from V and 5 from J; bases not matched to a gene: 11. Germline CDR1 reads MRHNA; CDR2 reads SNTAGT. This CDR3 spans 16 amino acids. As DNA, the CDR3 is TGTGCCAGCAGTGACCCCCCCGACAGGGGCCTCCACGAGCAGTACTTC. Amino acids: CASSDPPDRGLHEQYF.

This clonotype was observed many times. V usage is TRBV12-3 or TRBV12-4 and J usage is TRBJ2-7; maybe TRBD1 (5 bases). This CDR3 has 14 amino acids. V shed 3 bases and J shed 6 bases, with 15 bases lying between them. CDR3 sequence: CASSFGQGSSEQYF. CDR3 sequence (DNA): TGTGCCAGCAGTTTTGGTCAGGGTTCCAGCGAGCAGTACTTC.

Remarks on this clonotype: The junction shows a germline mismatch at one end, possibly a read error. This chain uses TRBV12-3 or TRBV12-4 with TRBJ2-7; D is unclear. This CDR3 comprises 11 residues. The CDR3 reads CAGSRKYEQYF. CDR3 DNA: TGTGCCGGCAGTCGGAAGTACGAGCAGTACTTC.

This clonotype appeared once. This sequence joins TRBV20-1 and TRBJ2-7, with unresolved D. Germline CDR1 and CDR2: DFQATT and SNEGSKA (reference sequence). The CDR3 length is 12 residues. The V end was cut by 6 bases, the J end by 1 base, with 10 bases between. CDR3 loop: CSARRTSYEQYF. For the CDR3, the DNA is TGCAGTGCCAGACGCACATCCTACGAGCAGTACTTC.

The chain employs TRBV5-4 and TRBJ1-5; D ambiguous. This CDR3 is 14 amino acids long. V was clipped by 1 base and J by 2 bases, with 7 bases between them. Germline V gene lookup returns CDR1 SGHNT and CDR2 YYREEE (reference sequence). The CDR3 protein is CASSLMGGNQPQHF. In nucleotides, the CDR3 is TGTGCCAGCAGCTTGATGGGAGGCAATCAGCCCCAGCATTTT.

This clonotype was counted many times. This rearrangement joins TRBV20-1 to TRBJ2-7; 8 bases line up with TRBD2. Germline V gives CDR1 DFQATT, CDR2 SNEGSKA (reference sequence). With 5 bases clipped from V and 5 bases from J, the junction kept 17 bases outside the gene matches. The CDR3 sequence is 16 residues long. CDR3 in DNA: TGCAGTGCTCTTAGGCCCTCGGGGGGGGTGAGGAACGAGCAGTACTTC. Amino acid sequence: CSALRPSGGVRNEQYF.